This TCR beta chain was profiled in a study of blood T cell repertoires in COVID-19 (dated by TCRdb to 2020 to 2021). For context, the study as a whole: Collaborator samples came from the United States, Italy and Spain and covered acute and convalescent phases of COVID-19. The material from the prospective study consisted of cDNA or gDNA derived from T cells, B-cell-depleted T cells, or PBMCs. Deeply sampled blood TCRbeta repertoires from subjects exposed to, actively infected with, or recovered from COVID-19 were included in the dataset. The repertoires were released in a freely available public database meant as a resource for research on the immune response to SARS-CoV-2. The samples were drawn from two sources: the first 160 participants of the ongoing ImmuneRACE study, and 1,254 subjects contributed by 6 global collaborators. Sample metadata almost always included a de-identified subject ID, COVID-19 status, age in years and sex. HLA class I and class II types, where available, came from metadata supplied by the sample provider rather than from assay-based typing.

Beyond this particular receptor, the publication reports: Clinical and demographic metadata were provided uncurated, with the amount varying by source and participant.

Comment on this clone: Its antigen has not been determined. Per-base qualities were not stored, and no clone one base away is much larger.

Counted from cysteine to phenylalanine, this CDR3 has 15 amino acids. Just the 45-base CDR3 DNA is kept, in frame starting at base 1. CDR1 is given as SEHNR and CDR2 as FQNEAQ, both from the germline V gene (reference sequence). For this chain, trimming is 6 bases at the V end and 2 bases at the J end, and the number of junction bases without a gene match is 8. Collaborating institutions collected whole blood in K2EDTA tubes following their own protocols. For TCRbeta analysis, collaborators shipped samples in one of three forms: frozen whole blood, isolated PBMCs, or DNA extracted from either of those sample types. TCRbeta CDR3 regions were amplified from genomic DNA by means of the immunoSEQ Assay, a bias-controlled multiplex PCR. On the study's bioinformatics: The number of nucleated cells in each sample was estimated by amplification of reference gene primers within the assay. To quantify the absolute abundance of each unique TCRbeta CDR3 rearrangement, sequence reads were collapsed and filtered. For each sample, productive Simpson clonality was calculated by taking the square root of Simpson's diversity index across productive rearrangements. TCRdb limited this immuneACCESS table to in-frame rearrangements with V and J called. A share of clones is missing; checked studies link under half to unresolved V genes, and the rest is unexplained. The D gene and trimming were derived from the DNA, and the V and J assignments and clone size from that table. A total of fewer than 150,000 clones appear in this sample, just under 90% of them only once. The top ten hold roughly 4% of the sample.

The receptor chain draws on TRBV7-9 and TRBJ1-2, with TRBD1 matching 8 junction bases. Input material: peripheral blood. The source of this sequence is a woman in her 40s with acute or convalescent COVID-19. The nucleotide sequence reads TGTGCCAGCAGTAGGACAGGGTCAGGGAACTATGGCTACACCTTC. It is translated as CASSRTGSGNYGYTF.